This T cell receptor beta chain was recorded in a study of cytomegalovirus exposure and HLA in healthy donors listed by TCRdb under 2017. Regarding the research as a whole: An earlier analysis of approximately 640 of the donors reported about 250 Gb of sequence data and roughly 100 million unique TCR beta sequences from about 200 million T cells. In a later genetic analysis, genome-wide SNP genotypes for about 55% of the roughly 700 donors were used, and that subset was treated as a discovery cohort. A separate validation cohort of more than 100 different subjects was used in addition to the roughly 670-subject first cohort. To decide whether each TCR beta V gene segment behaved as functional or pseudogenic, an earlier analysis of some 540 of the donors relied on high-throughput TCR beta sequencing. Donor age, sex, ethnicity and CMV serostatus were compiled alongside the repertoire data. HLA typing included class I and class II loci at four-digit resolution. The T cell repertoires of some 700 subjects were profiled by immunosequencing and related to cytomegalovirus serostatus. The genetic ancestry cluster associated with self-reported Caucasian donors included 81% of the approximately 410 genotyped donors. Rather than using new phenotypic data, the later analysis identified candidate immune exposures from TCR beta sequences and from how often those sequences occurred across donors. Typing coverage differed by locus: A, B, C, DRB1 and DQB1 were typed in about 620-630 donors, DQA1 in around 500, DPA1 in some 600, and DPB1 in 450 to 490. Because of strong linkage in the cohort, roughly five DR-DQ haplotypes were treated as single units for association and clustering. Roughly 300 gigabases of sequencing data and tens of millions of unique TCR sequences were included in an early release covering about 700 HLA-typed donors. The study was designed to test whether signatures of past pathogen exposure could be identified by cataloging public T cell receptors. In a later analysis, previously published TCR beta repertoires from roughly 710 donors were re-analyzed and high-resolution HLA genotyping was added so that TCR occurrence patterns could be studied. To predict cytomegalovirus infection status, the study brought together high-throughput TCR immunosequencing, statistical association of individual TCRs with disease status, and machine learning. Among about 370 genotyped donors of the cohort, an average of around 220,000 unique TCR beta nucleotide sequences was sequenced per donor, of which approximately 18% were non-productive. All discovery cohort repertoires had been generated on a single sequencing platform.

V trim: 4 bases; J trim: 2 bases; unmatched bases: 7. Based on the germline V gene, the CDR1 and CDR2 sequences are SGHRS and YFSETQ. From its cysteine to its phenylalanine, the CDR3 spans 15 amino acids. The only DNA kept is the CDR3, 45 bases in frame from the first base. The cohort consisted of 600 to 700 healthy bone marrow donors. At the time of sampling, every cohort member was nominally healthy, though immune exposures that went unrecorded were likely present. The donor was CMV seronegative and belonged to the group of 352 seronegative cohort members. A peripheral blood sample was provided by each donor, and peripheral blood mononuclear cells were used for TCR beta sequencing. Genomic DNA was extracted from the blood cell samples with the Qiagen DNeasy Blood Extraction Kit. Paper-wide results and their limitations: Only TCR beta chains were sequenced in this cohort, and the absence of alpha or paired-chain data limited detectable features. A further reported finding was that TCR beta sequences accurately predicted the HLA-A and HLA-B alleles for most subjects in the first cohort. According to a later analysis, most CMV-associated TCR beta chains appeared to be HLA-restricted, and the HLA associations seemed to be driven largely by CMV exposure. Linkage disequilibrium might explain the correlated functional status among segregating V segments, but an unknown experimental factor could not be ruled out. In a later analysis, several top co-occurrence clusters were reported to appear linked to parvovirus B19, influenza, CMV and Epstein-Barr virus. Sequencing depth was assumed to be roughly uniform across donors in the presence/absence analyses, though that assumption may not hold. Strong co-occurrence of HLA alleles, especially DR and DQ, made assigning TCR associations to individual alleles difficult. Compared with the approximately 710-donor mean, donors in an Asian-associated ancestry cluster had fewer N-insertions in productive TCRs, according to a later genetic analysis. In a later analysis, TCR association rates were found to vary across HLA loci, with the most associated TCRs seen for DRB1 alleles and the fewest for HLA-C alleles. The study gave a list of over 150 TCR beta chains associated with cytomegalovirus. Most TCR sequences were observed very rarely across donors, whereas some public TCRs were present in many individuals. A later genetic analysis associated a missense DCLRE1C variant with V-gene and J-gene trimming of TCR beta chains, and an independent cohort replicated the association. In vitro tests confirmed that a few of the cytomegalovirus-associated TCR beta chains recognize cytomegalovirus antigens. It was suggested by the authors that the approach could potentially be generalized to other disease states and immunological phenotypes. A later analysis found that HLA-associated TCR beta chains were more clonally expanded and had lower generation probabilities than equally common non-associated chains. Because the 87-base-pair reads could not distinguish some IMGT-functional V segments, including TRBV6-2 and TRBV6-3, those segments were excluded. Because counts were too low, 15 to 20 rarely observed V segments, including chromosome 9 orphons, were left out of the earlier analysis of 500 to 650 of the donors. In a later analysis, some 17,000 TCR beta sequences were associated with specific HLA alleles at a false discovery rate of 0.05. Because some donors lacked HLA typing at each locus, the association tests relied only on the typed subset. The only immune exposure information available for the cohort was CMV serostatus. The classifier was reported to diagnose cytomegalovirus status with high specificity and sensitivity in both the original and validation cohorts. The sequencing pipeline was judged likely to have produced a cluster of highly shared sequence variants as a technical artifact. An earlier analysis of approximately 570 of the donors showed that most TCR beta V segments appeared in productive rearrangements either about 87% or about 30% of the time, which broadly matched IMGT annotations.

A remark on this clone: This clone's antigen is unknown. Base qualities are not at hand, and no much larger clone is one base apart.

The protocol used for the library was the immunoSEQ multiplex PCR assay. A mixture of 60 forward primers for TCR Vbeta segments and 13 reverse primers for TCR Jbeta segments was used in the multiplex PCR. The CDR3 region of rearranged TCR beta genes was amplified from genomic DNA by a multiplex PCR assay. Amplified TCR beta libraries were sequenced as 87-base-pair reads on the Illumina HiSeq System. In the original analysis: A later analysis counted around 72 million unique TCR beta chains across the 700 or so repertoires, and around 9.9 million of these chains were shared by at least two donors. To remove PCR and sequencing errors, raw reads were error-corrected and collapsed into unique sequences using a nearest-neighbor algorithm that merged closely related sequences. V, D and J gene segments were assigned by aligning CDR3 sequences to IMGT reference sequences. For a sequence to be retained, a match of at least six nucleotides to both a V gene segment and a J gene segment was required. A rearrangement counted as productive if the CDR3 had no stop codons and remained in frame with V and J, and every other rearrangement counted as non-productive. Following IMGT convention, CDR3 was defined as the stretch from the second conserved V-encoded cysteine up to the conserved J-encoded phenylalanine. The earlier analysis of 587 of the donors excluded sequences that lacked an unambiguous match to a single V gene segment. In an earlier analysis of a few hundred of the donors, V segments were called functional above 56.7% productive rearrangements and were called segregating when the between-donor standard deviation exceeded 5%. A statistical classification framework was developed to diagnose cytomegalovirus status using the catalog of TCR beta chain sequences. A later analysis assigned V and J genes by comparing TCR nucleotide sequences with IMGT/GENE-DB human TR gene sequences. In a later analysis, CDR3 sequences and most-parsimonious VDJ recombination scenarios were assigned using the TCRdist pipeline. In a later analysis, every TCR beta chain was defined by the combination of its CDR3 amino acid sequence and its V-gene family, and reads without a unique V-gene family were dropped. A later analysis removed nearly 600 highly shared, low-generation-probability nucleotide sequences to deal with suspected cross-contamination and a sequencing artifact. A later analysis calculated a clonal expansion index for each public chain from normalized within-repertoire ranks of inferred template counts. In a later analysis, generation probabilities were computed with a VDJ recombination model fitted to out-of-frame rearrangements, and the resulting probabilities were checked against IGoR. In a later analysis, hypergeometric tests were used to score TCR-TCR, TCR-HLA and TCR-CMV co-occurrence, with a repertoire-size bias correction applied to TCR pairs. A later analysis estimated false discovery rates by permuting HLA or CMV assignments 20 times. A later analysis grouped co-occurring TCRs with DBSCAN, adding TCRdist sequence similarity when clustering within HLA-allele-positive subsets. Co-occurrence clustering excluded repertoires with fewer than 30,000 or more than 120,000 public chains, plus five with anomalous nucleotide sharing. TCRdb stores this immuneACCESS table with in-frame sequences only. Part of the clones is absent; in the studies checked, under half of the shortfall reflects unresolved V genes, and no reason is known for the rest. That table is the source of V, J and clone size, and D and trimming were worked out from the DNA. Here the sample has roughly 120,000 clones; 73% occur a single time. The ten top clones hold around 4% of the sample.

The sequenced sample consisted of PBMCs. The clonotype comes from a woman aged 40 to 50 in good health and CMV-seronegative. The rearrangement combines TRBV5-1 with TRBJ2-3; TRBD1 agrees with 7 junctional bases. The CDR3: CASSTNGQVTDTQYF. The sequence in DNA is TGCGCCAGCAGCACGAACGGACAGGTCACAGATACGCAGTATTTT.